This T cell receptor beta chain was observed in a study of blood T cells in healthy people across ages. Every donor contributed roughly 10 milliliters of peripheral blood by blood draw. A second PCR, run for about 6 to 11 cycles, used a sample-barcoded 5' primer plus a J-beta primer mix. From the 5' RACE reads, TCRdb called clonotypes with MiXCR, one entry per CDR3 protein. The table records roughly 680,000 distinct CDR3 sequences, around 50% of them present only once. Notes on the study in general: A roughly linear age-dependent decrease characterized TCR beta diversity per million T cells. The percentage of naive T cells correlated strongly with TCR beta diversity.

CDR1 and CDR2 from the germline V gene are MNHEY and SMNVEV (reference sequence). Trimming cost V 6 bases and J 8 bases, with 17 bases left between them. The CDR3 length is 15 residues. This clonotype came up once. What it binds is unknown. V usage is TRBV27 and J usage is TRBJ1-6; D is possibly TRBD1 (6 bases). This sequence originates from a woman older than 75 in good health. The specimen sequenced was blood. The CDR3 is CASRPHDRRDSPLHF. CDR3 coding DNA: TGTGCCAGCAGACCCCACGACAGGAGGGATTCACCCCTCCACTTT.